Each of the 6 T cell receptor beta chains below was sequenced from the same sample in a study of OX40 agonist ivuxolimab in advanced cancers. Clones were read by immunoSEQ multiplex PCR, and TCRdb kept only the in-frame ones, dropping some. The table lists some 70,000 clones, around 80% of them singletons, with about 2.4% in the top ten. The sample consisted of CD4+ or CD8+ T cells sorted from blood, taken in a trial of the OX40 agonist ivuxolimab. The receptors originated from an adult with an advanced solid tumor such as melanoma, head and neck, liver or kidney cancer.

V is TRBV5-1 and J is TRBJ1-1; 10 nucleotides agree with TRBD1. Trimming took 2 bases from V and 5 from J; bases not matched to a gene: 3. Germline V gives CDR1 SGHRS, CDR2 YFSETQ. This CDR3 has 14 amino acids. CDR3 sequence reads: CASSFMGQGTEAFF. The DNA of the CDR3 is TGCGCCAGCAGCTTTATGGGACAGGGGACTGAAGCTTTCTTT.

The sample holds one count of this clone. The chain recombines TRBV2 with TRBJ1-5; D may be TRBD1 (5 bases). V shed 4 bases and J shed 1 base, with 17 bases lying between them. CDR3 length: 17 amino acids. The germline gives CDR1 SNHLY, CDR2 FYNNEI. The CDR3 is CASSARVQGVSNQPQHF. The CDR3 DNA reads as TGTGCCAGCAGTGCCAGAGTTCAGGGTGTGAGCAATCAGCCCCAGCATTTT.

CDR3 amino acids: CASSEMGLGAGNTEAFF. The CDR3 region has the DNA TGTGCCAGCAGTGAAATGGGGTTAGGGGCCGGGAACACTGAAGCTTTCTTT. V gene TRBV6-1 combines with J gene TRBJ1-1; a possible D gene is TRBD1 (5 bases). Between the trimmed V and J ends, which lost 2 bases and 1 base, there was a span of 17 bases. This CDR3 region has 17 residues. Germline assignment: CDR1 MNHNS and CDR2 SASEGT.

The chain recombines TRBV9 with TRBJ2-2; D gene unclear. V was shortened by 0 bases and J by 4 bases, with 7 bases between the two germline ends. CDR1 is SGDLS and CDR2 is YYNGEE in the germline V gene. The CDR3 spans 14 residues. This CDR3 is CASSVVGGTGELFF. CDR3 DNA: TGTGCCAGCAGCGTAGTTGGCGGCACCGGGGAGCTGTTTTTT.

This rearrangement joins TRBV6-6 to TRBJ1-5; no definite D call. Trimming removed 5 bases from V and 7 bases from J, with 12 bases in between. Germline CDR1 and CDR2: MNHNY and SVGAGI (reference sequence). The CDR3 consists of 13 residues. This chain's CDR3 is CASSPNNGQPQHF. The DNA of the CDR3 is TGTGCCAGCAGTCCGAACAACGGACAGCCCCAGCATTTT.

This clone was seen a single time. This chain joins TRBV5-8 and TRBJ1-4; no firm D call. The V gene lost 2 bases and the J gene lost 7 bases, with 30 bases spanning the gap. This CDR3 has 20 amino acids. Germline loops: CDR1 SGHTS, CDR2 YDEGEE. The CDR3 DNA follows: TGTGCCAGCAGCTTAAGCCGAGGTGGCGGGCGGCTGGCGATGGGTGAAAAACTGTTTTTT. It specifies CASSLSRGGGRLAMGEKLFF.